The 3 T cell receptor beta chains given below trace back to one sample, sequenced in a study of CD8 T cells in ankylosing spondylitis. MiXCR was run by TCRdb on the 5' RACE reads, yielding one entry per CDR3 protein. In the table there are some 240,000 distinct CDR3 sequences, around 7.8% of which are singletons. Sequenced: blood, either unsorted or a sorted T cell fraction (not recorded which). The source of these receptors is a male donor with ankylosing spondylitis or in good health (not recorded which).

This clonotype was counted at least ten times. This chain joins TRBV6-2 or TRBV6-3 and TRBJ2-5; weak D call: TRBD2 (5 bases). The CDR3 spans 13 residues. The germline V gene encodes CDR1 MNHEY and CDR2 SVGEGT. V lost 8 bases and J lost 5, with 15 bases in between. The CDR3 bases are TGTGCCAGCGATAATTCTCGCGGGGAGACCCAGTACTTC. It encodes CASDNSRGETQYF.

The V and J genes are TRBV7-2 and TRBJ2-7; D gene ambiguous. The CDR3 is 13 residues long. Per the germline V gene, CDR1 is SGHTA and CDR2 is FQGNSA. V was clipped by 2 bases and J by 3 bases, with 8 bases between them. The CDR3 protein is CASSLYGYYEQYF. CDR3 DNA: TGTGCCAGCAGCTTATACGGATACTACGAGCAGTACTTC.

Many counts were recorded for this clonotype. The CDR3 sequence: CSARDPLAESTDTQYF. For the CDR3, the DNA is TGCAGTGCTAGAGATCCGCTAGCGGAAAGCACAGATACGCAGTATTTT. This chain links TRBV20-1 with TRBJ2-3, with TRBD2 matching 7 bases. The trim removed 0 bases at V and 0 bases at J, leaving 6 bases unmatched. The CDR3 loop spans 16 amino acids. Germline V gene data show CDR1 as DFQATT and CDR2 as SNEGSKA (reference sequence).